These T cell receptor beta chains were read from a single sample in a study of graft-versus-host responses after intestinal transplantation. Their antigens are not known. This table comes from immunoSEQ multiplex PCR, and its TCRdb copy is limited to in-frame clones, with some not included. The sample has some 96,000 clones, roughly 90% seen once. This specimen was unstimulated CD4+ T cells sorted from spleen or lymph node cells, taken before transplant. These receptor sequences come from a human donor who was the organ donor for an intestinal transplant. CDR3s include the opening cysteine and the closing phenylalanine or tryptophan. D genes are given only for firm matches. Some rows have no size entry. The others give once, few or many, or a class for an expanded clone.

clone size	D gene	CDR3 length	V gene	J gene	CDR3 DNA	CDR3 protein
.	.	15	TRBV6-1	TRBJ1-1	TGTGCCAGCAGTAAGGGCTGGGGGGTGAACACTGAAGCTTTCTTT	CASSKGWGVNTEAFF
.	TRBD1	15	TRBV6-4	TRBJ1-1	TGTGCCAGCAGTGGTAGCAGGGGGCAGAACACTGAAGCTTTCTTT	CASSGSRGQNTEAFF
.	TRBD1	15	TRBV6-1	TRBJ1-2	TGTGCCAGCAGTGAACTGATTTCGGGACAGTATGGCTACACCTTC	CASSELISGQYGYTF
.	TRBD1	15	TRBV15	TRBJ1-6	TGTGCCATCGGACAGGGGTTATCATATAATTCACCCCTCCACTTT	CAIGQGLSYNSPLHF
.	.	15	TRBV12-5	TRBJ1-2	TGTGCTAGTGGTTTGGTAGGGGTTGGCCAACCTGGCTACACCTTC	CASGLVGVGQPGYTF
.	.	17	TRBV9	TRBJ1-3	TGTGCCAGCAGCGCGTCTACGGACAGAGGAGGGGGAAACACCATATATTTT	CASSASTDRGGGNTIYF
.	TRBD1	11	TRBV29-1	TRBJ1-2	TGCAGCGCTATATACGACAGGGACTACACCTTC	CSAIYDRDYTF
.	TRBD2	13	TRBV6-1	TRBJ2-1	TGTGCCACCCACGCCGGACTAGTCTTTGAGCAGTTCTTC	CATHAGLVFEQFF
.	TRBD2	16	TRBV4-2	TRBJ2-5	TGTGCCAGCAGCCAAGCGACTAGCGGACTTCAAGAGACCCAGTACTTC	CASSQATSGLQETQYF
.	.	17	TRBV28	TRBJ2-2	TGTGCCAGCAGTTTTGTCCCCTCACAGGGAAACACCGGGGAGCTGTTTTTT	CASSFVPSQGNTGELFF
.	TRBD1	14	TRBV30	TRBJ1-2	TGTGCCTGGAGCAGGGGGCGGACGGACTATGGCTACACCTTC	CAWSRGRTDYGYTF
once	.	14	TRBV28	TRBJ1-2	TGTGCCAGCAGTTTCCCTTCCGGGGACTATGGCTACACCTTC	CASSFPSGDYGYTF
once	TRBD1	15	TRBV6-5	TRBJ1-2	TGTGCCAGCAGGCCCGGGACAGGGGGCGGCGGTGGCTACACCTTC	CASRPGTGGGGGYTF
few	.	12	TRBV4-2	TRBJ1-2	TGTGCCAGCAGCCGGGCACGGGATGGCTACACCTTC	CASSRARDGYTF
few	.	16	TRBV5-4	TRBJ1-3	TGTGCCAGCAGCCCCGGGTTGGGGCAGAGTGGAAACACCATATATTTT	CASSPGLGQSGNTIYF
.	.	16	TRBV4-1	TRBJ2-7	TGCGCCAGCAGCCACCCAATGGACGGGCGCTCCTACGAGCAGTACTTC	CASSHPMDGRSYEQYF
few	.	14	TRBV6-5	TRBJ2-7	TGTGCCAGCAGTCGACAGAAGAACTCCTACGAGCAGTACTTC	CASSRQKNSYEQYF